This is a list of T cell receptor beta chains from one sample in a study of early T cells in non-severe SARS-CoV-2 infection. MiXCR, run by TCRdb on the 5' RACE reads, gives a single entry per CDR3 protein. The sample lists tens of thousands of distinct CDR3 sequences; about 3.9% were seen once. Sequencing was carried out using whole blood. The receptors were sampled from an adult who was a healthcare worker with PCR-confirmed SARS-CoV-2 infection or an uninfected control (not recorded which). The CDR3 runs from the conserved cysteine through the conserved F or W. D genes are given only for firm matches. The size of a clone is reported for some rows only, either as once, few or many, or as a class for expanded clones.

few,TRBV6-6,18,TRBJ2-7,TRBD1,TGTGCCAGCATTCTATCCCCACCGACGGAACAGGGGAATCACGAGCAGTACTTC,CASILSPPTEQGNHEQYF
few,TRBV19,20,TRBJ2-1,TRBD2,TGTGCCAGTAGTATCAACGGGGGGCTAGCGGGAGGGCCATCCTACAATGAGCAGTTCTTC,CASSINGGLAGGPSYNEQFF
few,TRBV7-9,16,TRBJ1-1,TRBD1,TGTGCCAGCAGCTTAGGGGACAGGGACCGGAACACTGAAGCTTTCTTT,CASSLGDRDRNTEAFF
many,TRBV11-2,14,TRBJ2-7,NA,TGTGCCAGCAGCTCGGCGGGTGTCTCCTACGAGCAGTACTTC,CASSSAGVSYEQYF
many,TRBV25-1,9,TRBJ1-4,NA,TGTGCCAGCCCCGGGTCACTGTTTTTT,CASPGSLFF
many,TRBV29-1,13,TRBJ2-1,NA,TGCAGCGTTGGGGGGCCCCACAGCGATGAGCAGTTCTTC,CSVGGPHSDEQFF
many,TRBV5-1,12,TRBJ2-7,NA,TGCGCCAGCAGTCTCAACTCCTACGAGCAGTACTTC,CASSLNSYEQYF
many,TRBV9,15,TRBJ2-3,TRBD2,TGTGCCAGCACCTCCCCGGGGGGAGGCACAGATACGCAGTATTTT,CASTSPGGGTDTQYF
many,TRBV19,14,TRBJ2-7,NA,TGTGCCAGTAGTGTAGCGGCGGGGTCCTACGAGCAGTACTTC,CASSVAAGSYEQYF
many,TRBV18,16,TRBJ2-7,TRBD2,TGTGCCAGCTCACCTCAGTTAGCGGGAGGGCAGGACGAGCAGTACTTC,CASSPQLAGGQDEQYF
NA,TRBV12-5,12,TRBJ2-5,NA,TGTGCTAGTGGTTTGGTAAAAGAGACCCAGTACTTC,CASGLVKETQYF
many,TRBV5-4,16,TRBJ2-6,NA,TGTGCCAGCAGTCAGAACCGGGGCCGCGGGGCCAACGTCCTGACTTTC,CASSQNRGRGANVLTF
many,TRBV9,12,TRBJ2-1,TRBD2,TGTGCCACCGCTAGGGAGGGCAATGAGCAGTTCTTC,CATAREGNEQFF
many,TRBV2,13,TRBJ2-2,NA,TGTGCCAGCAGTGAATCTGGTCCCGGGGAGCTGTTTTTT,CASSESGPGELFF
many,TRBV20-1,14,TRBJ2-5,TRBD2,TGCAGTGCACATTACGGGGGGAACCAAGAGACCCAGTACTTC,CSAHYGGNQETQYF
many,TRBV7-3,12,TRBJ2-1,NA,TGTGCCAGCAGCTTAAGCCGGGGTGAGCAGTTCTTC,CASSLSRGEQFF
many,TRBV27,12,TRBJ1-3,NA,TGTGCCAGCGGATTCTCTGGAAACACCATATATTTT,CASGFSGNTIYF
many,TRBV5-1,19,TRBJ2-5,NA,TGCGCCAGCAGTGCTTGGCCCCCTGACGGGAAGAAGTACCAAGAGACCCAGTACTTC,CASSAWPPDGKKYQETQYF
many,TRBV2,15,TRBJ1-4,NA,TGTGCCAGCAGTGGGGCTGCCAGGCGGAATGAAAAACTGTTTTTT,CASSGAARRNEKLFF
many,TRBV12-5,16,TRBJ2-5,TRBD1,TGTGCTAGTGGTTTGGCGACAGGGGTTGGAATGGAGACCCAGTACTTC,CASGLATGVGMETQYF
many,TRBV6-6,16,TRBJ1-1,NA,TGTGCCAGCAGTTACGGAAGGGGTCCTTCGATTGGGGAAGCTTTCTTT,CASSYGRGPSIGEAFF
few,TRBV11-2,15,TRBJ2-5,TRBD1,TGTGCCAGCAGCCAACAGGGGCGATCCGAAGAGACCCAGTACTTC,CASSQQGRSEETQYF
NA,TRBV4-1,17,TRBJ1-1,NA,TGCGCCAGCTCCGGGATCGGAAACAGGGCGGGAGGGACTGAAGCTTTCTTT,CASSGIGNRAGGTEAFF
many,TRBV7-8,15,TRBJ2-5,TRBD1,TGTGCCAGCAGCTGGCCCTGGACAGGGAGAGAGACCCAGTACTTC,CASSWPWTGRETQYF
many,TRBV20-1,12,TRBJ1-1,NA,TGCAGTGCCTCGGGCCCTAACCTAGAAGCTTTCTTT,CSASGPNLEAFF
many,TRBV6-4,14,TRBJ2-3,TRBD2,TGTGCCAGCAGTGACGGACTAGCCACAGATACGCAGTATTTT,CASSDGLATDTQYF
many,TRBV10-1,12,TRBJ2-1,NA,TGCGCCAGCAGAGGAGAGTACAATGAGCAGTTCTTC,CASRGEYNEQFF
many,TRBV5-1,16,TRBJ2-1,TRBD2,TGCGCCAGCAGCCCTGCGCCTAGCGGTGGCCACAATGAGCAGTTCTTC,CASSPAPSGGHNEQFF
many,TRBV7-7,14,TRBJ2-7,NA,TGTGCCAGCAGCTCCGAGGCCAGCTCCTACGAGCAGTACTTC,CASSSEASSYEQYF
many,TRBV12-3/TRBV12-4,14,TRBJ1-3,TRBD1,TGTGCCAGTGGGGACAGGGGGCGCGGAAACACCATATATTTT,CASGDRGRGNTIYF
many,TRBV20-1,13,TRBJ2-7,NA,TGCAGTGCCCGAAGCGGAAGCTCCTACGAGCAGTACTTC,CSARSGSSYEQYF
many,TRBV7-2,15,TRBJ2-7,NA,TGTGCCAGCAGCTTATCCTTTAGGGGCGCGGGGGAGCAGTACTTC,CASSLSFRGAGEQYF
many,TRBV19,13,TRBJ1-1,NA,TGTGCCAGTAGTATAGTAACGTACACTGAAGCTTTCTTT,CASSIVTYTEAFF
NA,TRBV2,14,TRBJ1-2,NA,TGTGCCAGCAGTGAACTCTGGGAGAACTATGGCTACACCTTC,CASSELWENYGYTF
few,TRBV12-3/TRBV12-4,15,TRBJ2-3,TRBD2,TGTGCCAGCAGTTTAGACGGGGGGGCCGCAGATACGCAGTATTTT,CASSLDGGAADTQYF
few,TRBV7-2,15,TRBJ2-7,TRBD2,TGTGCCAGCAGCCAGGGACTAGCGGGACCCTACGAGCAGTACTTC,CASSQGLAGPYEQYF
few,TRBV19,15,TRBJ1-4,TRBD1,TGTGCCAGTAGTGGTACAGGGGCAACTAATGAAAAACTGTTTTTT,CASSGTGATNEKLFF
many,TRBV15,15,TRBJ1-1,NA,TGTGCCACCAGCAGAAGAGGGCAGAGGGACACTGAAGCTTTCTTT,CATSRRGQRDTEAFF
many,TRBV7-3,13,TRBJ1-4,NA,TGTGCCAGCAGCCCCGGCCGAGGGAAAAAACTGTTTTTT,CASSPGRGKKLFF
few,TRBV20-1,16,TRBJ2-1,TRBD2,TGCAGTGCTAGGGGACTAGCGGGAGTCTCCTACAATGAGCAGTTCTTC,CSARGLAGVSYNEQFF
many,TRBV27,16,TRBJ1-6,TRBD1,TGTGCCAGCAGAGTACTCGGGACAGGAAATAATTCACCCCTCCACTTT,CASRVLGTGNNSPLHF
medium-sized,TRBV28,15,TRBJ2-1,TRBD1,TGTGCCAGCAGGGAAGGACAGGGAAGCTCTAGTGGGCAGTTCTTC,CASREGQGSSSGQFF
many,TRBV15,14,TRBJ2-1,NA,TGTGCCACCAGCAGAGAACCTCAACGGGGTGAGCAGTTCTTC,CATSREPQRGEQFF
many,TRBV5-4,17,TRBJ2-3,NA,TGTGCCAGCAGCCCTCAGGCCCAGCGGGTCTCTACAGATACGCAGTATTTT,CASSPQAQRVSTDTQYF
NA,TRBV5-6,12,TRBJ1-6,NA,TGTGCCAGCGGGCTGGGAAATTCACCCCTCCACTTT,CASGLGNSPLHF
many,TRBV12-3/TRBV12-4,13,TRBJ1-5,NA,TGTGCCAGCAGTTCGCAGACAGCACAGCCCCAGCATTTT,CASSSQTAQPQHF
few,TRBV25-1,15,TRBJ2-4,TRBD2,TGTGCCAGCAGTGAATTAGCGGGAGGGCAAAACATTCAGTACTTC,CASSELAGGQNIQYF
NA,TRBV10-2,16,TRBJ2-2,NA,TGCGCCAGCAGTCATTTACGAGCCTCGAACACCGGGGAGCTGTTTTTT,CASSHLRASNTGELFF
medium-sized,TRBV7-2,17,TRBJ2-3,NA,TGTGCCAGCAGCTTAGCGGCCCCCGGACGAGGCACAGATACGCAGTATTTT,CASSLAAPGRGTDTQYF
many,TRBV12-3/TRBV12-4,13,TRBJ1-3,NA,TGTGCCAGCAGTTTACCCGTGCGAAACACCATATATTTT,CASSLPVRNTIYF
many,TRBV7-2,16,TRBJ2-7,NA,TGTGCCAGCAGCTTAGCCCACGACCCTAGCTCCTACGAGCAGTACTTC,CASSLAHDPSSYEQYF
many,TRBV9,15,TRBJ2-3,NA,TGTGCCAGCAGGGCTGGGGGCAGCAGCACAGATACGCAGTATTTT,CASRAGGSSTDTQYF
many,TRBV7-2,13,TRBJ2-7,NA,TGTGCCAGCAGCTTAAACAGGGTTTACGAGCAGTACTTC,CASSLNRVYEQYF